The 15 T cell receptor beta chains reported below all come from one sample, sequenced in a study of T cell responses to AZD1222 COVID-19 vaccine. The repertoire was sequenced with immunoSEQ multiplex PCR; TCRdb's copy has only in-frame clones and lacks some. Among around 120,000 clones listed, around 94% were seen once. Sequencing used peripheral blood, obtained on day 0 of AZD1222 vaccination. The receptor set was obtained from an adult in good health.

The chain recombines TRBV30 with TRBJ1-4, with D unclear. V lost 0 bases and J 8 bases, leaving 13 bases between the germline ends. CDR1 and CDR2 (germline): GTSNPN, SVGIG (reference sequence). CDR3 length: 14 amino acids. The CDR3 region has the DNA TGTGCCTGGAGTGTACGTCTGGTTAGGGAAAAACTGTTTTTT. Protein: CAWSVRLVREKLFF.

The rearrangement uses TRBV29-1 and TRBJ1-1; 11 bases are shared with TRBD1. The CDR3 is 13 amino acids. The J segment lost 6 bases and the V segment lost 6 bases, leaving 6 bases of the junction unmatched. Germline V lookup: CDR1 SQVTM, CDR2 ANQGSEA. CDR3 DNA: TGCAGCGTCGCCGGGACAGGGGGTTCTGAAGCTTTCTTT. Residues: CSVAGTGGSEAFF.

CDR3 nucleotides: TGTGCCAGCAGTCGCCCGGACAGGGAAGGAGAGCAGTACTTC. Translation: CASSRPDREGEQYF. This sequence joins TRBV6-5 and TRBJ2-7, with 8 bases aligning to TRBD1. Looked up from germline, CDR1 is MNHEY and CDR2 is SVGAGI. V shed 5 bases, J shed 7 bases, and the junction held 10 bases outside the gene matches. This CDR3 is built from 14 residues.

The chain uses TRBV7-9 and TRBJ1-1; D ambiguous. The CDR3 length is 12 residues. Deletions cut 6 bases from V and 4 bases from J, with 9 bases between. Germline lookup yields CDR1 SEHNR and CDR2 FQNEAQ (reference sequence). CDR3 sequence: CASSLSSTEAFF. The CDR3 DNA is TGTGCCAGCAGTTTGAGTAGCACTGAAGCTTTCTTT.

In DNA, the CDR3 is TGCGCCAGCAGCCAAGAATCCTTTGGGGCGGGGAACACTGAAGCTTTCTTT. Translated: CASSQESFGAGNTEAFF. The rearrangement links TRBV4-1 to TRBJ1-1, with a weak D call TRBD1 (5 bases). Germline V gene sequence: CDR1 MGHRA, CDR2 YSYEKL. Between the trimmed V and J ends, which lost 0 bases and 1 base, there was a span of 15 bases. The CDR3 totals 17 residues.

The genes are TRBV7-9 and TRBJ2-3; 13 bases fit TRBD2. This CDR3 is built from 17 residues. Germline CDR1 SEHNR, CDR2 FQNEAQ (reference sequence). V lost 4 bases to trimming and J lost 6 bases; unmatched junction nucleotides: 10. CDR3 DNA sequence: TGTGCCAGCAGCTCCACCGGGACTAGCGGGACACAGGATACGCAGTATTTT. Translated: CASSSTGTSGTQDTQYF.

In DNA, the CDR3 is TGTGCCAGCAGCTCTGGACTAATAGCTAACTATGGCTACACCTTC. The encoded protein is CASSSGLIANYGYTF. The J gene is TRBJ1-2, the V gene TRBV7-2; D unresolved. Trimming stripped 4 bases from V and 0 bases from J, with 12 bases between. The CDR3 contains 15 residues. Per the germline V gene, CDR1 is SGHTA and CDR2 is FQGNSA. Full variable domain (remainder filled in from reference TRBV7-2 and TRBJ1-2): GAGVSQSPSNKVTEKGKDVELRCDPISGHTALYWYRQSLGQGLEFLIYFQGNSAPDKSGLPSDRFSAERTGGSVSTLTIQRTQQEDSAVYLCASSSGLIANYGYTFGSGTRLTVV.

CDR3 DNA sequence: TGTGCCTGGAGTTCACCTCCCCTCAAGTGGGGTTCCTACGAGCAGTACTTC. It specifies CAWSSPPLKWGSYEQYF. This chain joins TRBV30 and TRBJ2-7; no clear D. The ends were cut back, 2 bases at V and 1 base at J, with 21 bases in the middle. This CDR3 region has 17 residues. Germline loops: CDR1 GTSNPN, CDR2 SVGIG (reference sequence).

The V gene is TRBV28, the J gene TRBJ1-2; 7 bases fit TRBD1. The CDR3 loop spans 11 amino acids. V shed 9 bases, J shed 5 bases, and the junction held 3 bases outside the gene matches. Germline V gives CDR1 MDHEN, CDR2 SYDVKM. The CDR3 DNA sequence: TGTGCCAGTGGGACAGAGTATGGCTACACCTTC. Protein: CASGTEYGYTF.

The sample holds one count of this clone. CDR3 sequence reads: CASSLDRTGGYEQYF. Here the CDR3 DNA reads TGTGCCAGCAGCTTAGACCGGACGGGAGGGTACGAGCAGTACTTC. This sequence joins TRBV7-9 and TRBJ2-7, with 8 bases matching TRBD2. Germline V CDR1 and CDR2: SEHNR, FQNEAQ (reference sequence). The CDR3 spans 15 residues. The ends lost 1 base at V and 4 bases at J; junction bases unmatched: 6.

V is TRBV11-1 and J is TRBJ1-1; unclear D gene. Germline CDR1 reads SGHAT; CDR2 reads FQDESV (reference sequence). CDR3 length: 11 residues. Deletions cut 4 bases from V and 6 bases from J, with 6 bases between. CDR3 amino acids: CASSSSPEAFF. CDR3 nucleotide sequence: TGTGCCAGCAGCTCCAGCCCTGAAGCTTTCTTT.

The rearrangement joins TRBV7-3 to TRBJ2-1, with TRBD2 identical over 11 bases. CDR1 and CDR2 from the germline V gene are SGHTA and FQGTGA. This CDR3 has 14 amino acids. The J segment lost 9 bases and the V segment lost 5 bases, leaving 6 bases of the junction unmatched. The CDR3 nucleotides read TGTGCCAGCAGCCCCCTGACTAGCGGGACTGAGCAGTTCTTC. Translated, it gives CASSPLTSGTEQFF.

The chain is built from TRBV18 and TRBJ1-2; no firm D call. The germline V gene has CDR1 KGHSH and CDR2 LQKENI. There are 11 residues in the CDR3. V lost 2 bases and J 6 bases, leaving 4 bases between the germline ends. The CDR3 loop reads CASSPGDGYTF. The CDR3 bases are TGTGCCAGCTCACCAGGGGATGGCTACACCTTC.

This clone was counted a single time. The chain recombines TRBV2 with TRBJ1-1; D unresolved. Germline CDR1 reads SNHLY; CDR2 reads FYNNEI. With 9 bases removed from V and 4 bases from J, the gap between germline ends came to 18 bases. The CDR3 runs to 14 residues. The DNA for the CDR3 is TGTGCCAGTTCCCGGACGTCCTTGAGCACTGAAGCTTTCTTT. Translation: CASSRTSLSTEAFF.

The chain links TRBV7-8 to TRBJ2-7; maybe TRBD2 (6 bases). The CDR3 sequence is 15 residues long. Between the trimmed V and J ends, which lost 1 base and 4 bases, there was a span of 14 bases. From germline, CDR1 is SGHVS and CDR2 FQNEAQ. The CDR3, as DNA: TGTGCCAGCAGCTTAGGAAATAGCGGATTATACGAGCAGTACTTC. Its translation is CASSLGNSGLYEQYF.